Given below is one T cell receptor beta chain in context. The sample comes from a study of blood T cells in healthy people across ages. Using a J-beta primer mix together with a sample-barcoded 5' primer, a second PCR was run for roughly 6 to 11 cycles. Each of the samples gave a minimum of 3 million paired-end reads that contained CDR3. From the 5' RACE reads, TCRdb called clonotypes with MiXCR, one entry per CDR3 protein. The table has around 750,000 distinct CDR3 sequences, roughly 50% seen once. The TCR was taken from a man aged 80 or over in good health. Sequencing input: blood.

CDR3 in amino acids: CASSGQWGSETQYF. The CDR3 DNA reads as TGCGCCAGCAGCGGTCAATGGGGGTCAGAGACCCAGTACTTC. The V and J genes are TRBV5-1 and TRBJ2-5, with D tentatively TRBD1 or TRBD2 (5 bases each). The germline V and J ends were trimmed by 4 bases and 4 bases, with 14 bases remaining between them. Germline CDR1 reads SGHRS; CDR2 reads YFSETQ. This CDR3 spans 14 amino acids.